The 30 T cell receptor beta chains below come from one sample, sequenced in a study of OX40 agonist ivuxolimab in advanced cancers. The protocol was immunoSEQ multiplex PCR, while the TCRdb copy is restricted to in-frame clones and leaves out a portion. Of tens of thousands of clones in the sample, around 80% were seen once. Sequenced here: CD4+ or CD8+ T cells sorted from blood, sampled in a trial of the OX40 agonist ivuxolimab. Receptor source: an adult with an advanced solid tumor such as melanoma, head and neck, liver or kidney cancer.

Here the CDR3 reads CASKVGGYNEQFF. CDR3 nucleotide sequence: TGTGCCAGTAAAGTGGGGGGTTACAATGAGCAGTTCTTC. The V call is TRBV19, the J call TRBJ2-1, with TRBD2 as a possible D gene (6 bases). The V gene's germline CDR1 is LNHDA and CDR2 SQIVND (reference sequence). The CDR3 sequence is 13 residues long. Trimming pared 7 bases from V and 4 bases from J, leaving 11 bases between.

The V call is TRBV21-1, the J call TRBJ2-6; the table gives TRBD1 as D, unverified against the DNA. TRBV21-1 is termed a pseudogene. The CDR3 has 13 residues. CDR3 bases: TGTGCCAGCAGCAAGGGACAGGGTGAAGTCCTGACTTTC. As protein: CASSKGQGEVLTF.

The rearrangement uses TRBV19 and TRBJ1-1; D is unclear. CDR1 and CDR2 (germline): LNHDA, SQIVND (reference sequence). CDR3 length: 13 residues. The V and J ends lost 3 bases and 5 bases respectively, with 10 bases between them. CDR3 region: CASSMGRRTEAFF. CDR3 DNA sequence: TGTGCCAGTAGTATGGGCAGGCGGACTGAAGCTTTCTTT.

This clone has only a few counts. This rearrangement joins TRBV19 to TRBJ2-5; 7 nucleotides agree with TRBD1. The CDR3 has 15 residues. V was pared by 3 bases and J by 5 bases, with 9 bases of the junction left unmatched. Per germline, CDR1 LNHDA and CDR2 SQIVND (reference sequence). For the CDR3, the DNA is TGTGCCAGTAGTATCGGGACAGTGTCCGAGGAGACCCAGTACTTC. Translating it yields CASSIGTVSEETQYF.

This chain connects TRBV4-3 to TRBJ2-7; tentative D call: TRBD1 (7 bases). The germline V gene has CDR1 LGHNA and CDR2 YSLEER. V was shortened by 1 base and J by 7 bases, with 17 bases between the two germline ends. The CDR3 spans 15 residues. This CDR3 is CASSQGRGLTREQYF. The CDR3 DNA sequence: TGCGCCAGCAGCCAAGGGAGGGGGCTGACGAGGGAGCAGTACTTC.

The chain uses TRBV5-1 and TRBJ2-1; 12 nucleotides align to TRBD2. The V segment lost 4 bases and the J segment 7 bases; nucleotides outside the gene matches: 15. The CDR3 is made up of 18 amino acids. Germline V gives CDR1 SGHRS, CDR2 YFSETQ. The CDR3 sequence is CASSLLWLAGGPENEQFF. CDR3 DNA sequence: TGCGCCAGCAGCCTCCTATGGCTAGCGGGAGGGCCCGAGAATGAGCAGTTCTTC. Complete variable domain (other parts from reference TRBV5-1 and TRBJ2-1): KAGVTQTPRYLIKTRGQQVTLSCSPISGHRSVSWYQQTPGQGLQFLFEYFSETQRNKGNFPGRFSGRQFSNSRSEMNVSTLELGDSALYLCASSLLWLAGGPENEQFFGPGTRLTVL.

V usage is TRBV15 and J usage is TRBJ2-5, with D unclear. The length of the CDR3 is 13 residues. CDR1 and CDR2 (germline): LNHNV, YYDKDF (reference sequence). V was trimmed by 0 bases and J by 2 bases, leaving 4 bases between them. The CDR3 DNA is TGTGCCACCAGCAGAGATACACAAGAGACCCAGTACTTC. This encodes CATSRDTQETQYF.

This rearrangement joins TRBV30 to TRBJ1-2, with 10 bases matching TRBD1. V lost 0 bases to trimming and J lost 2 bases; unmatched junction nucleotides: 9. The CDR3 is made up of 17 amino acids. Germline V CDR1 and CDR2: GTSNPN, SVGIG (reference sequence). CDR3 region: CAWSVGGTGDLNYGYTF. Written as DNA, the CDR3 is TGTGCCTGGAGTGTCGGTGGGACAGGGGATTTGAACTATGGCTACACCTTC. The variable domain in full, completed from reference TRBV30 and TRBJ1-2, reads SQTIHQWPATLVQPVGSPLSLECTVEGTSNPNLYWYRQAAGRGLQLLFYSVGIGQISSEVPQNLSASRPQDRQFILSSKKLLLSDSGFYLCAWSVGGTGDLNYGYTFGSGTRLTVV.

The V call is TRBV5-1, the J call TRBJ2-1; the D call may be TRBD1 or TRBD2 (6 bases each). Looked up from germline, CDR1 is SGHRS and CDR2 is YFSETQ. V was trimmed by 3 bases and J by 0 bases, leaving 13 bases between them. CDR3 length: 16 residues. The CDR3 region is CASSWGDTGSYNEQFF. The CDR3 coding sequence is TGCGCCAGCAGCTGGGGGGACACCGGCTCCTACAATGAGCAGTTCTTC.

Concerning this clone: At one boundary the junction diverges from the germline segment, which might be a read error. The V and J genes are TRBV7-9 and TRBJ1-3; 8 positions agree with TRBD1. Germline loops: CDR1 SEHNR, CDR2 FQNEAQ (reference sequence). This CDR3 spans 17 amino acids. The CDR3 reads CARSLGPGGYSGNTIYF. The CDR3 region has the DNA TGTGCCCGCAGCTTAGGCCCAGGGGGCTACTCTGGAAACACCATATATTTT.

The V and J genes are TRBV12-5 and TRBJ2-3; D unresolved. The ends were cut back, 1 base at V and 3 bases at J, with 5 bases in the middle. Germline V gene sequence: CDR1 LGHNT, CDR2 FRNRAP. The CDR3 spans 13 residues. The CDR3 sequence: CASGLATTDTQYF. DNA of the CDR3: TGTGCTAGTGGTTTGGCGACAACAGATACGCAGTATTTT. Looking up the rest from reference TRBV12-5 and TRBJ2-3 gives the full variable domain: DARVTQTPRHKVTEMGQEVTMRCQPILGHNTVFWYRQTMMQGLELLAYFRNRAPLDDSGMPKDRFSAEMPDATLATLKIQPSEPRDSAVYFCASGLATTDTQYFGPGTRLTVL.

This sequence joins TRBV11-2 and TRBJ2-1; 7 bases fit TRBD2. CDR3 length: 15 amino acids. Germline assignment: CDR1 SGHAT and CDR2 FQNNGV. V was pared by 1 base and J by 6 bases, with 6 bases of the junction left unmatched. The CDR3 sequence is CASSLGAGVANEQFF. Here the CDR3 DNA reads TGTGCCAGCAGCTTAGGGGCGGGAGTGGCCAATGAGCAGTTCTTC.

This rearrangement joins TRBV13 to TRBJ2-5; TRBD1 aligns across 9 bases. V dropped 5 bases and J dropped 3; count of bases not matched to a gene: 4. This CDR3 contains 14 residues. Germline V lookup: CDR1 PRHDT, CDR2 FYEKMQ (reference sequence). CDR3 loop: CASSTTGGEETQYF. The CDR3 nucleotides are TGTGCCAGCAGCACAACAGGGGGCGAAGAGACCCAGTACTTC.

The chain has TRBV9 and TRBJ2-1, with D possibly matching TRBD2 (6 bases). V lost 3 bases to trimming and J lost 4 bases, with 14 bases between them. The CDR3 has 15 amino acids. Germline V gives CDR1 SGDLS, CDR2 YYNGEE. CDR3 amino acids: CASSAGGSGYNEQFF. The CDR3 DNA reads as TGTGCCAGCAGCGCCGGAGGGAGCGGGTACAATGAGCAGTTCTTC.

The chain carries TRBV20-1 and TRBJ2-3, with unresolved D. With 4 bases removed from V and 6 bases from J, the gap between germline ends came to 5 bases. This CDR3 region has 10 residues. Germline V lookup: CDR1 DFQATT, CDR2 SNEGSKA (reference sequence). DNA for the CDR3: TGCAGTGCTACCTATGATACGCAGTATTTT. Translating it yields CSATYDTQYF.

This clone was seen more than once but under ten times. The CDR3 loop reads CASSYGQGAVEQYF. The CDR3 coding sequence is TGTGCCAGCAGCTATGGACAGGGGGCGGTAGAGCAGTACTTC. This rearrangement joins TRBV5-6 to TRBJ2-7, with 11 nucleotides matching TRBD1. The CDR3 has 14 residues. V lost 3 bases, J lost 7 bases, and 6 bases stayed unmatched. Germline CDR1 SGHDT, CDR2 YYEEEE.

This clone was counted once. The chain links TRBV5-1 to TRBJ1-2; weak D call: TRBD1 (6 bases). CDR1 is SGHRS, CDR2 YFSETQ, per germline. The CDR3 runs 15 residues. The V and J ends lost 0 bases and 4 bases respectively, with 13 bases between them. For the CDR3, the DNA is TGCGCCAGCAGCTTGGTTTTCCAGGGGACCTATGGCTACACCTTC. Its translation is CASSLVFQGTYGYTF.

The V call is TRBV19, the J call TRBJ2-1, with D perhaps matching TRBD1 or TRBD2 (5 bases each). The CDR3 extends over 15 amino acids. Trimming stripped 1 base from V and 5 bases from J, with 12 bases between. CDR1 LNHDA and CDR2 SQIVND come from the germline V gene (reference sequence). The CDR3 loop is CASSIGGGHNNEQFF. CDR3 nucleotides: TGTGCCAGTAGTATAGGGGGCGGGCATAACAATGAGCAGTTCTTC.

The rearrangement uses TRBV18 and TRBJ2-2; D perhaps matches TRBD1 (6 bases). Trimming left V 3 bases short and J 13 bases short, with 12 bases between. This CDR3 has 12 residues. CDR1 KGHSH and CDR2 LQKENI come from the germline V gene. CDR3 bases: TGTGCCAGCTCACCGGACAGTTCGGGGCTGTTTTTT. It encodes CASSPDSSGLFF.

The rearrangement uses TRBV7-2 and TRBJ1-5; maybe TRBD1 (5 bases). V was trimmed by 1 base and J by 5 bases, leaving 12 bases between them. Germline V gene lookup returns CDR1 SGHTA and CDR2 FQGNSA. The CDR3 loop spans 15 amino acids. This CDR3 is CASSLDRGAHQPQHF. The DNA of the CDR3 is TGTGCCAGCAGCTTAGATAGGGGTGCTCATCAGCCCCAGCATTTT.

The chain has TRBV2 and TRBJ1-5; the match to TRBD1 covers 9 bases. Germline trimming cut 8 bases from V and 5 bases from J; bases unmatched to any gene: 13. CDR1 SNHLY and CDR2 FYNNEI come from the germline V gene. This CDR3 region has 16 residues. CDR3 region: CASSPYAGTGHQPQHF. In DNA form, the CDR3 reads TGTGCCAGCTCCCCCTATGCTGGGACAGGGCATCAGCCCCAGCATTTT.

This clone has a single count. The chain combines TRBV11-2 with TRBJ1-2, with D uncertain. The CDR3 has 12 amino acids. V lost 3 bases, J lost 6 bases, and 8 bases lay in between. Germline V gene sequence: CDR1 SGHAT, CDR2 FQNNGV. The CDR3 loop reads CASSLNSDGYTF. CDR3 in DNA: TGTGCCAGCAGCTTGAACAGTGATGGCTACACCTTC.

The chain has TRBV5-1 and TRBJ2-7, with D perhaps matching TRBD2 (5 bases). The CDR3 is made up of 12 amino acids. Trimming left V 3 bases short and J 2 bases short, with 6 bases between. CDR1 is SGHRS and CDR2 is YFSETQ in the germline V gene. DNA of the CDR3: TGCGCCAGCAGCTCCGGGGCCTACGAGCAGTACTTC. This sequence encodes CASSSGAYEQYF.

The genes are TRBV7-8 and TRBJ2-7; D ambiguous. V shed 5 bases and J shed 2 bases, with 10 bases lying between them. The length of the CDR3 is 13 residues. Germline CDR1 is SGHVS and CDR2 is FQNEAQ. The CDR3 region has the DNA TGTGCCAGCAGCGCTCGGATAACCTACGAGCAGTACTTC. Protein product: CASSARITYEQYF.

The V gene is TRBV6-4, the J gene TRBJ1-5; TRBD1 might be the D (6 bases). The CDR3 extends over 15 amino acids. Germline V gives CDR1 MRHNA, CDR2 SNTAGT. V lost 4 bases and J 4 bases, leaving 14 bases between the germline ends. The CDR3 reads CASSGLRTGNQPQHF. The CDR3 nucleotides are TGTGCCAGCAGTGGACTCCGAACAGGGAATCAGCCCCAGCATTTT.

The chain has TRBV18 and TRBJ2-1, with D possibly being TRBD2 (5 bases). Germline V gives CDR1 KGHSH, CDR2 LQKENI. V gave up 3 bases and J gave up 0 bases, with 15 bases separating them. The CDR3 sequence is 17 residues long. The CDR3 spells CASSPWTLGSSYNEQFF. The DNA for the CDR3 is TGTGCCAGCTCACCCTGGACTCTAGGGAGCTCCTACAATGAGCAGTTCTTC. The full variable domain, in which reference TRBV18 and TRBJ2-1 provide the parts outside the CDR3, is NAGVMQNPRHLVRRRGQEARLRCSPMKGHSHVYWYRQLPEEGLKFMVYLQKENIIDESGMPKERFSAEFPKEGPSILRIQQVVRGDSAAYFCASSPWTLGSSYNEQFFGPGTRLTVL.

The chain joins TRBV27 to TRBJ1-2; D may be TRBD1 (5 bases). This CDR3 comprises 15 residues. Trimming took off 6 bases at V and 8 bases at J, with 22 bases between the two ends. The germline V gene encodes CDR1 MNHEY and CDR2 SMNVEV (reference sequence). CDR3 protein: CASRTSGPLGEGYTF. The CDR3 nucleotides are TGTGCCAGCAGAACCTCGGGGCCCCTGGGGGAGGGCTACACCTTC.

This clone was counted a single time. The gene calls are TRBV7-8 and TRBJ1-5, with 7 positions matching TRBD1. CDR1 and CDR2 from the germline V gene are SGHVS and FQNEAQ. After removal of 3 bases from V and 3 bases from J, the junction contained 11 bases not matched to a gene. The CDR3 loop spans 17 amino acids. CDR3 DNA: TGTGCCAGCAGCTTGAGAGCCGGGACAGAGAACAATCAGCCCCAGCATTTT. Its protein is CASSLRAGTENNQPQHF.

The rearrangement joins TRBV5-1 to TRBJ2-5; D call uncertain. The CDR3 is made up of 15 amino acids. The V end lost 2 bases, the J end lost 2 bases, and 13 bases lay between the germline ends. Germline V CDR1 and CDR2: SGHRS, YFSETQ. DNA of the CDR3: TGCGCCAGCAGCTTTATCGCGGCCTCTCAAGAGACCCAGTACTTC. Encoded protein: CASSFIAASQETQYF.

The gene calls are TRBV2 and TRBJ1-5; 9 positions match TRBD1. This CDR3 has 15 residues. J gave up 6 bases and V 7 bases, and 10 bases lay outside the gene matches. The V gene's germline CDR1 is SNHLY and CDR2 FYNNEI. In DNA form, the CDR3 reads TGTGCCAGCACTAAAACCGGGACAGGGTCTCAGCCCCAGCATTTT. Translating it yields CASTKTGTGSQPQHF.